This T cell receptor (beta chain) was documented in a study of shared clonotypes between healthy human individuals. The CDR3 is 14 amino acids. With V trimmed by 7 bases and J by 9 bases, 12 bases remained unmatched. Germline assignment: CDR1 SNHLY and CDR2 FYNNEI. TCRdb's table, derived via immunoSEQ multiplex PCR, lists solely in-frame clones and lacks some. The data hold a few million clones, with over 85% observed a single time. The receptor's source is a man aged 18 to 30 in good health. The chain has TRBV2 and TRBJ2-7; 10 positions match TRBD1. Sequencing used naive CD4+ T cells sorted from blood. Subset described: CD45RA+ positively selected. The CDR3 reads CASTGGQGPLRQYF. In nucleotides, the CDR3 is TGTGCCAGCACGGGGGGACAGGGGCCACTCCGGCAGTACTTC. The whole variable domain, remainder taken from reference TRBV2 and TRBJ2-7, is EPEVTQTPSHQVTQMGQEVILRCVPISNHLYFYWYRQILGQKVEFLVSFYNNEISEKSEIFDDQFSVERPDGSNFTLKIRSTKLEDSAMYFCASTGGQGPLRQYFGPGTRLTVT.